The source of this TCR beta chain is a study of long-term antiretroviral therapy in people with HIV (dated by TCRdb to between 2021 and 2024). General notes on the study: The earliest samples were collected about a decade before the 2015 WHO recommendation for immediate ART, when ART was typically delayed until CD4 counts fell. Whether ART initiation and durable HIV suppression were associated with changes in peripheral blood TRB repertoire composition and diversity was tested in a retrospective serial study. From fewer than 35 adults with confirmed HIV infection, the cohort provided approximately 210 cryopreserved PBMC samples, gathered serially across a mean of approximately six years (range 1-12). Of the approximately 30 participants with HIV, roughly twelve were female. Test extractions of a monoclonal T-cell line alongside 33 polyclonal samples showed no cross-contamination during QIAcube processing.

Inclusion was restricted to participants for whom at least one PBMC sample before ART initiation and at least two post-ART samples were available. All participants with HIV were treated in the United States of America. Cryopreserved samples of about 0.95-11 million PBMC were thawed and washed before DNA extraction. At the time of the earliest PBMC sample for each participant with HIV, ages ranged from roughly 23 to 60 years. Each participant contributed PBMC samples from 1-4 timepoints before ART initiation and 2-8 timepoints after ART initiation, with a median of 7 samples. Serial HIV viral load, CD4+ T-cell count, ART history and demographic data were obtained for every participant. A Qiagen kit on a QIAcube was used to extract genomic DNA from unsorted PBMC, with samples processed in batches of 12. Overall study outcomes, separate from this receptor: Starting ART was linked to a significant rise in TRB diversity, yet even after long-term ART the diversity remained significantly lower than in transplant donor controls. Inferences about post-ART repertoire changes are limited because no data were available on ART adherence, viral resistance or therapy changes. At every time point, the repertoire was dominated by expanded TRB clones first identified before ART initiation, although this dominance fluctuated and, in many PLHIV, declined after ART. CDR3 length ranges in HIV repertoires were narrower than in controls, and network structure suggested an antigen-experienced repertoire with only a slight naive shift after ART. Because PBMC availability was limited, only the TCR beta chain was sequenced, with no alpha chain pairing. Because cell numbers in pre-ART samples were limited, unsorted PBMC were profiled instead of sorted CD4+ and CD8+ T cells. The samples span the years 2004 to 2017, and the ART regimens used at that time may not be as effective as current regimens.

The CDR3 spans 15 residues, from the cysteine through the phenylalanine. Solely the CDR3 DNA is kept, with 45 bases framed from the first base. According to the germline V gene (reference sequence), CDR1 reads SEHNR and CDR2 reads FQNEAQ. Cut back by 4 bases and 3 bases, the V and J ends lie 15 bases apart. Comment on this clone: This receptor's antigen is unknown. There are no base qualities to consult, and no much larger clone falls within one base.

The immunoSEQ hsTCRB v3.0 assay was used at survey level resolution to sequence the TRB variable region. TRB sequencing targeted a depth of roughly 35,000-50,000 T-cell genomes per sample. Pooled TRB libraries were sequenced on an Illumina MiSeq with a v3 150-cycle kit. The published analysis was carried out like this. Analysis of repertoires was carried out in R inside a reproducible Nextflow workflow spanning QC, data transformation and analysis. LymphoSeq2, an R package for exploring AIRR-Seq data, was used to implement the custom analyses. After excluding a handful of samples that yielded fewer than 5000 total TRB sequences, 150 to 200 HIV repertoires remained for analysis. Among the approximately 180 HIV repertoires that were kept, some 61 were collected before ART initiation and over 120 were collected after ART initiation. Each repertoire was downsampled to 5000 TRB nucleotide sequences, and summary statistics were averaged across 100 downsampling iterations. TRB sequences were retained for analysis only if CDR3 regions of at least seven amino acids were present. Diversity was measured with a Shannon entropy-derived clonality score and the Gini coefficient. In repertoire networks, the top 5000 CDR3 amino acid sequences were linked whenever an edit distance of one separated two sequences. GLIPH2 predicted antigen specificity groups and MHC restriction for TRB CDR3 amino acid sequences. Known CMV, EBV, HIV or tissue antigen associations were flagged by matching CDR3 amino acid sequences against VDJdb and McPAS-TCR. Pre-ART, post-ART and control groups were compared with Wilcoxon signed-rank tests and Holm-Bonferroni correction. In its TCRdb copy, this immuneACCESS table keeps in-frame sequences only and misses some clones. Where compared with another copy, unresolved V genes explain less than half of these, and the others have no known cause. Clone size and the V and J calls come from that table; the DNA yielded D and trimming. Recorded for this sample are around 40,000 clones; approximately 86% of them occurred a single time. 4% to 5.5% of the sample goes to the ten largest clones.

This receptor was identified in a woman aged 45-59 years with HIV. This sample comprised unsorted PBMCs, obtained 0.1 years before starting antiretroviral therapy. The chain is made from TRBV7-9 and TRBJ1-2; the D gene is not confidently resolved. DNA sequence: TGTGCCAGCAGCTGGCCGCAGGAGGGTTACTATGGCTACACCTTC. This codes for CASSWPQEGYYGYTF.